The rows below give T cell receptor beta chains drawn from one sample of a study of tumour-infiltrating T cells in Burkitt lymphoma. The repertoire was sequenced with immunoSEQ multiplex PCR; TCRdb's copy has only in-frame clones and lacks some. The sample gives under 4,000 clones, around 14% of which show up once; about 19% is in the top ten. Sequences were obtained from tumor tissue. The source is a human donor with Burkitt lymphoma. Each CDR3 is given with its conserved first and last residue. Each record gives: J gene, D gene, V gene, clone size, CDR3 protein, CDR3 DNA. A D gene is named only where the DNA matches it firmly. Rows may omit the clone size; those that give it use once, few, many or a size class.

TRBJ2-5 | . | TRBV5-6 | . | CASSFGGGETQYF | TGTGCCAGCAGCTTCGGGGGCGGGGAGACCCAGTACTTC
TRBJ1-1 | . | TRBV2 | . | CAGRGQRSTEAFF | TGTGCCGGCCGGGGGCAGAGGAGCACTGAAGCTTTCTTT
TRBJ1-1 | TRBD1 | TRBV5-1 | . | CASSIGTGRLGTEAFF | TGCGCCAGCAGCATCGGGACAGGGAGACTGGGCACTGAAGCTTTCTTT
TRBJ2-7 | TRBD1 | TRBV14 | . | CASSQDNRDSAYEQYF | TGTGCCAGCAGCCAGGACAACCGGGACAGTGCCTACGAGCAGTACTTC
TRBJ2-7 | TRBD1 | TRBV28 | . | CASSHRDRSYEQYF | TGTGCCAGCAGTCACCGGGACAGATCCTACGAGCAGTACTTC
TRBJ2-5 | . | TRBV2 | few | CASRFSIETQYF | TGTGCCAGCAGGTTTAGCATCGAGACCCAGTACTTC
TRBJ1-1 | . | TRBV10-2 | few | CASSEVAPGPEAFF | TGCGCCAGCAGTGAGGTTGCGCCAGGTCCTGAAGCTTTCTTT
TRBJ1-1 | . | TRBV29-1 | . | CSVQIDGGGEAFF | TGCAGCGTTCAAATAGACGGGGGAGGTGAAGCTTTCTTT
TRBJ1-1 | . | TRBV5-6 | . | CASTSGPNTEAFF | TGTGCCAGCACCTCAGGGCCGAACACTGAAGCTTTCTTT
TRBJ1-4 | . | TRBV5-1 | . | CASSLGAGYDEKLFF | TGCGCCAGCAGCTTGGGGGCAGGCTACGATGAAAAACTGTTTTTT
TRBJ2-1 | . | TRBV19 | . | CASAETGLYNEQFF | TGTGCCAGTGCTGAAACGGGCCTATACAATGAGCAGTTCTTC
TRBJ2-4 | TRBD1 | TRBV10-3 | few | CAISEGQRNIQYF | TGTGCCATCAGCGAGGGACAGCGCAACATTCAGTACTTC
TRBJ1-4 | . | TRBV9 | few | CASSVILNEKLFF | TGTGCCAGCAGCGTAATCCTTAATGAAAAACTGTTTTTT
TRBJ2-5 | TRBD2 | TRBV5-4 | few | CASSYGTKETQYF | TGTGCCAGCAGCTACGGGACTAAAGAGACCCAGTACTTC
TRBJ2-5 | . | TRBV18 | . | CASSRTSRETQYF | TGTGCCAGCTCGCGGACGTCGAGGGAGACCCAGTACTTC
TRBJ2-7 | . | TRBV5-1 | . | CSSSLGEQYF | TGCTCCAGCAGCTTGGGCGAGCAGTACTTC
TRBJ2-7 | . | TRBV15 | few | CATSRGKQEQYF | TGTGCCACCAGCAGAGGTAAACAAGAGCAGTACTTC
TRBJ2-1 | . | TRBV2 | once | CASSEQVSGSEQFF | TGTGCCAGCAGTGAACAGGTTTCAGGGAGTGAGCAGTTCTTC
TRBJ1-1 | TRBD1 | TRBV27 | . | CASSARQGLVEAFF | TGTGCCAGCAGTGCTCGACAGGGATTGGTTGAAGCTTTCTTT
TRBJ2-2 | TRBD2 | TRBV27 | . | CASSPSGRSTGELFF | TGTGCCAGCAGTCCTAGCGGGAGAAGCACCGGGGAGCTGTTTTTT
TRBJ2-1 | . | TRBV7-2 | few | CASSLRGRGSYNEQFF | TGTGCCAGCAGCTTAAGGGGGAGGGGCTCTTACAATGAGCAGTTCTTC
TRBJ1-1 | . | TRBV11-2 | . | CASSLGLRGEAFF | TGTGCCAGCAGCTTAGGGCTACGGGGTGAAGCTTTCTTT
TRBJ2-7 | TRBD1 | TRBV7-6 | . | CASSSDRVYEQYF | TGTGCCAGCAGCTCGGACAGGGTGTACGAGCAGTACTTC
TRBJ1-5 | . | TRBV7-2 | . | CASSLSRQDQPQHF | TGTGCCAGCAGCTTATCCCGACAGGATCAGCCCCAGCATTTT
TRBJ1-3 | . | TRBV9 | . | CASSVAVWGAGNTIYF | TGTGCCAGCAGCGTAGCTGTTTGGGGGGCTGGAAACACCATATATTTT
TRBJ2-1 | TRBD2 | TRBV6-5 | . | CASSYGLASSYNEQFF | TGTGCCAGCAGTTACGGACTAGCTAGCTCCTACAATGAGCAGTTCTTC
TRBJ2-1 | . | TRBV7-9 | . | CASSLDNSDEQFF | TGTGCCAGCAGCTTAGACAATAGCGATGAGCAGTTCTTC
TRBJ2-2 | . | TRBV28 | . | CASSGPTGELFF | TGTGCCAGCAGCGGACCCACCGGGGAGCTGTTTTTT
TRBJ2-1 | TRBD2 | TRBV5-4 | few | CASTLGASGSRWNEQFF | TGTGCCAGCACCCTCGGGGCTAGCGGGAGTAGGTGGAATGAGCAGTTCTTC
TRBJ2-1 | TRBD2 | TRBV9 | . | CASSPGLGYYNEQFF | TGTGCCAGCAGTCCGGGACTAGGATATTACAATGAGCAGTTCTTC
TRBJ2-7 | TRBD2 | TRBV5-1 | few | CASSPKAGGSSYEQYF | TGCGCCAGCAGCCCAAAAGCGGGAGGATCATCCTACGAGCAGTACTTC
TRBJ1-4 | TRBD1 | TRBV10-3 | . | CAIRGGGDEKLFF | TGTGCCATCCGTGGAGGGGGCGATGAAAAACTGTTTTTT
TRBJ1-3 | . | TRBV19 | few | CASSPGRGGNTIYF | TGTGCCAGTAGTCCGGGGAGGGGCGGAAACACCATATATTTT
TRBJ1-6 | . | TRBV5-1 | few | CASSFAGDNSPLHF | TGCGCCAGCAGCTTTGCAGGGGATAATTCACCCCTCCACTTT
TRBJ1-1 | . | TRBV6-5 | few | CASSYRPWNTEAFF | TGTGCCAGCAGTTACCGCCCGTGGAACACTGAAGCTTTCTTT
TRBJ1-5 | TRBD1 | TRBV27 | few | CASSFRTGDQPQHF | TGTGCCAGCAGTTTCCGGACAGGGGATCAGCCCCAGCATTTT
TRBJ1-2 | . | TRBV19 | . | CASSFGRNYGYTF | TGTGCCAGTAGTTTTGGACGGAACTATGGCTACACCTTC
TRBJ2-1 | TRBD1 | TRBV27 | few | CASEFNTGGPYNEQFF | TGTGCCAGCGAATTCAATACAGGGGGCCCATACAATGAGCAGTTCTTC
TRBJ2-7 | . | TRBV29-1 | . | CSAEGTSSYEQYF | TGCAGCGCGGAGGGTACTAGCTCCTACGAGCAGTATTTC
TRBJ2-7 | . | TRBV7-2 | few | CASRPSGRYEQYF | TGTGCCAGCAGACCCAGCGGGCGCTACGAGCAGTACTTC
TRBJ2-5 | TRBD1 | TRBV28 | . | CASSFLQGGQETQYF | TGTGCCAGCAGCTTTCTACAGGGGGGCCAAGAGACCCAGTACTTC
TRBJ1-5 | . | TRBV30 | few | CAWSAGGDQPQHF | TGTGCCTGGAGTGCAGGAGGGGATCAGCCCCAGCATTTT
TRBJ2-3 | TRBD2 | TRBV9 | few | CASSVDRSGLAGTDTQYF | TGTGCCAGCAGCGTAGATCGGTCGGGACTAGCGGGAACAGATACGCAGTATTTT
TRBJ1-1 | . | TRBV4-1 | . | CASSLRDPPVEAFF | TGCGCCAGCAGCCTCAGGGATCCGCCGGTGGAAGCTTTCTTT
TRBJ1-1 | TRBD1 | TRBV9 | few | CASSAYSGTGVTEAFF | TGTGCCAGCAGCGCCTATTCCGGGACAGGGGTCACTGAAGCTTTCTTT
TRBJ2-7 | . | TRBV6-1 | few | CASSERIRQGYEQYF | TGTGCCAGCAGTGAACGGATCCGGCAGGGCTACGAGCAGTACTTC
TRBJ2-3 | . | TRBV7-6 | few | CASSSLPSTDTQYF | TGTGCCAGCAGCTCACTTCCGAGCACAGATACGCAGTATTTT
TRBJ2-3 | . | TRBV2 | . | CASRENTQYF | TGTGCCAGCAGAGAAAATACGCAGTATTTT
TRBJ1-1 | . | TRBV15 | once | CATSKRTVGTEAFF | TGTGCCACCAGCAAACGGACAGTAGGGACTGAAGCTTTCTTT
TRBJ1-2 | TRBD1 | TRBV18 | few | CASSPSRQGGYTF | TGTGCCAGCTCACCAAGCAGACAGGGTGGCTACACCTTC
TRBJ1-2 | . | TRBV7-6 | few | CASSLGPQGLLIF | TGTGCCAGCAGCTTAGGGCCGCAGGGGCTACTGATCTTC
TRBJ1-1 | . | TRBV5-6 | . | CASSFLALSPRGNTEAFF | TGTGCCAGCAGCTTCTTGGCCCTTTCCCCCAGGGGGAACACTGAAGCTTTCTTT
TRBJ2-3 | . | TRBV7-2 | . | CASSPDRHTQYF | TGTGCCAGCAGCCCAGACAGACATACGCAGTATTTT
TRBJ2-7 | TRBD1 | TRBV2 | . | CASSGDRGPYEQYF | TGTGCCAGCAGCGGGGACAGGGGACCCTACGAGCAGTACTTC
TRBJ1-5 | . | TRBV11-2 | few | CASSLGSNQPQHF | TGTGCCAGCAGCCTGGGGAGTAATCAGCCCCAGCATTTT